This TCR beta chain was captured by sequencing in a study of OX40 agonist ivuxolimab in advanced cancers. Study in general: From 23 to 79 years was the age range, with a mean of approximately 58 years, and 65% to 90% were male.

TCRdb's table, derived via immunoSEQ multiplex PCR, lists solely in-frame clones and lacks some. The profile shows tens of thousands of clones, 81% of them singletons. There are 12 residues in the CDR3. The germline V gene encodes CDR1 LNHDA and CDR2 SQIVND (reference sequence). V dropped 10 bases and J dropped 3 bases, with 11 bases sitting between them. This receptor was identified in an adult with an advanced solid tumor such as melanoma, head and neck, liver or kidney cancer. J is TRBJ2-3 and V is TRBV19; D is perhaps TRBD1 (6 bases). The input for sequencing was CD4+ or CD8+ T cells sorted from blood, taken in a trial of the OX40 agonist ivuxolimab. The CDR3 DNA reads TGTGCCACCCTCACAGGGACAGATACGCAGTATTTT. Its protein product is CATLTGTDTQYF.